The 22 T cell receptor beta chains listed next were all sequenced from one sample in a study of neurological immune-mediated disorders. From the 5' RACE reads, TCRdb called clonotypes with MiXCR, one entry per CDR3 protein. In the table there are 65,000 to 80,000 distinct CDR3 sequences, 4.8% of which are singletons. The sequencing sample was made of PBMCs. These receptors came from an older woman with multiple sclerosis.

This clonotype was picked up many times. V and J are TRBV20-1 and TRBJ1-1, with D maybe TRBD1 (6 bases). Between the trimmed V and J ends, which lost 1 base and 7 bases, there was a span of 13 bases. The CDR3 is 13 amino acids. Germline V gene lookup returns CDR1 DFQATT and CDR2 SNEGSKA (reference sequence). This CDR3 is CSARGPGTLEAFF. The CDR3 region has the DNA TGCAGTGCTAGAGGCCCCGGGACACTTGAAGCTTTCTTT.

This clonotype showed up many times. In nucleotides, the CDR3 is TGTGCCAGCAGTTACTCGACAGGGGCCTACAGCAATCAGCCCCAGCATTTT. Translating gives CASSYSTGAYSNQPQHF. The rearrangement links TRBV6-6 to TRBJ1-5, with TRBD1 matching over 8 bases. Germline CDR1 and CDR2: MNHNY and SVGAGI (reference sequence). The junction had 5 bases not matched to a gene; V was cut back by 0 bases and J by 1 base. This CDR3 has 17 residues.

This clonotype has ten or more counts. The chain employs TRBV10-1 and TRBJ2-3, with TRBD1 matching over 8 bases. The V gene's germline CDR1 is WNHNN and CDR2 SYGVQD (reference sequence). The junction had 2 bases not matched to a gene; V was cut back by 0 bases and J by 6 bases. This CDR3 contains 14 residues. The DNA for the CDR3 is TGCGCCAGCAGTGAGTCCACAGGGGGGGATACGCAGTATTTT. This sequence encodes CASSESTGGDTQYF.

This clonotype was counted many times. J is TRBJ2-7 and V is TRBV20-1; D call uncertain. Germline CDR1 is DFQATT and CDR2 is SNEGSKA (reference sequence). The CDR3 has 14 residues. The V and J ends lost 3 bases and 3 bases respectively, with 15 bases between them. CDR3 DNA: TGCAGTGCTAGGTCCCCGGTGGTCAGCTACGAGCAGTACTTC. Its protein is CSARSPVVSYEQYF.

This clonotype was detected ten times or more. This chain links TRBV6-2 or TRBV6-3 with TRBJ2-7; D perhaps matches TRBD2 (5 bases). This CDR3 has 14 amino acids. The germline gives CDR1 MNHEY, CDR2 SVGEGT. V lost 7 bases, J lost 2 bases, and 15 bases lay in between. CDR3 DNA sequence: TGTGCCAGCATCCCCCTCGGGGAGCCCTACGAGCAGTACTTC. This gives the protein CASIPLGEPYEQYF.

Of note for this clonotype: A read error may explain this, as a much larger clone is one base away. The chain has TRBV12-3 or TRBV12-4 and TRBJ1-5, with D perhaps matching TRBD1 (5 bases). This CDR3 is built from 14 residues. The CDR3 DNA reads as TGTGCCAGCAGTTTCGGGGACCGAAATCAGCCCCAGAATTTT. This codes for CASSFGDRNQPQNF.

This sequence joins TRBV12-3 or TRBV12-4 and TRBJ1-2; TRBD1 matches at 9 bases. The V segment lost 6 bases and the J segment 7 bases; nucleotides outside the gene matches: 12. CDR3 length equals 15 residues. The CDR3 spells CASSPNPTGGTGYTF. The CDR3 DNA reads as TGTGCCAGCAGCCCGAACCCGACAGGGGGGACTGGCTACACCTTC.

Ten or more counts support this clonotype. V and J are TRBV20-1 and TRBJ2-3, with 9 bases aligning to TRBD2. The germline V gene has CDR1 DFQATT and CDR2 SNEGSKA (reference sequence). Trimming at V came to 1 base and at J to 4 bases, leaving 3 bases not matched to a gene. The length of the CDR3 is 14 residues. The CDR3 bases are TGCAGTGCTAGAGTAGGCGGGAGGGCAGATACGCAGTATTTT. Translation gives CSARVGGRADTQYF.

This clonotype was observed many times. The chain uses TRBV6-5 and TRBJ2-3, with TRBD2 identical over 7 bases. This CDR3 region has 15 residues. Trimming at V came to 2 bases and at J to 5 bases, leaving 7 bases not matched to a gene. From germline, CDR1 is MNHEY and CDR2 SVGAGI. Here the CDR3 DNA reads TGTGCCAGCAGTTACGTAGCGGGTTCGGTAGATACGCAGTATTTT. Its protein product is CASSYVAGSVDTQYF.

Of note for this clonotype: One end of the junction does not line up with germline, which may come from a read error. The chain links TRBV12-3 or TRBV12-4 to TRBJ1-5; D gene uncertain. The CDR3 runs 11 residues. CDR3 nucleotides: TGTGACAGCAGTTCTAATCAGCCCCAGCATTTT. It yields the protein CDSSSNQPQHF.

This clonotype appeared many times. The V and J genes are TRBV3-1 and TRBJ2-3; TRBD2 agrees at 13 bases. Germline trimming cut 2 bases from V and 5 bases from J; bases unmatched to any gene: 1. The CDR3 extends over 15 amino acids. The germline gives CDR1 LGHDT, CDR2 YNNKEL (reference sequence). The CDR3 DNA sequence: TGTGCCAGCAGCCAACGACTAGCGGGAGGAGATACGCAGTATTTT. It codes for CASSQRLAGGDTQYF.

A few counts support this clonotype. The chain uses TRBV20-1 and TRBJ2-1; 9 nucleotides match TRBD2. Trimming took 5 bases from V and 6 from J; bases not matched to a gene: 8. The V gene's germline CDR1 is DFQATT and CDR2 SNEGSKA (reference sequence). This CDR3 is 14 amino acids long. CDR3 in amino acids: CSAELAGRRNEQFF. CDR3 sequence (DNA): TGCAGTGCTGAGCTAGCGGGAAGACGCAATGAGCAGTTCTTC.

The genes are TRBV30 and TRBJ2-7; possibly TRBD2 for D (6 bases). Per germline, CDR1 GTSNPN and CDR2 SVGIG (reference sequence). V was clipped by 0 bases and J by 2 bases, with 8 bases between them. This CDR3 comprises 13 residues. The DNA for the CDR3 is TGTGCCTGGAGTGTGCGGGGCCCCTACGAGCAGTACTTC. This encodes CAWSVRGPYEQYF.

The genes are TRBV6-2 or TRBV6-3 and TRBJ2-1, with TRBD2 identical over 12 bases. Per the germline V gene, CDR1 is MNHEY and CDR2 is SVGEGT. The CDR3 is 16 amino acids. Trimming took 2 bases from V and 3 from J; bases not matched to a gene: 2. Written as DNA, the CDR3 is TGTGCCAGCAGTTACCAGACTAGCGGGAGCTACAATGAGCAGTTCTTC. This encodes CASSYQTSGSYNEQFF.

This clonotype rates as medium-sized. This sequence joins TRBV10-3 and TRBJ1-1, with TRBD1 as a possible D gene (5 bases). CDR1 is ENHRY, CDR2 SYGVKD, per germline. This CDR3 is built from 15 residues. With 3 bases removed from V and 0 bases from J, the gap between germline ends came to 11 bases. The CDR3 DNA sequence: TGTGCCATCAGTGAACAACAGGACATGAACACTGAAGCTTTCTTT. It translates to CAISEQQDMNTEAFF.

In this sample, this clonotype turned up many times. The chain carries TRBV27 and TRBJ2-1; 9 nucleotides align to TRBD2. The CDR3 covers 16 residues. CDR1 and CDR2 from the germline V gene are MNHEY and SMNVEV (reference sequence). Unmatched junction bases numbered 12, after V lost 5 bases and J lost 7 bases. CDR3 sequence (DNA): TGTGCCAGCAGTAAGGTTTCGGGACTAGCTACTAATGAGCAGTTCTTC. It specifies CASSKVSGLATNEQFF.

This clonotype was detected ten times or more. The CDR3 nucleotides are TGTGCCAGCAACCTGAAACAGGGCAGAATCAAAAACATTCAGTACTTC. This codes for CASNLKQGRIKNIQYF. V usage is TRBV2 and J usage is TRBJ2-4, with D perhaps TRBD1 (6 bases). Deletions cut 7 bases from V and 3 bases from J, with 19 bases between. The CDR3 runs 16 residues. CDR1 and CDR2 from the germline V gene are SNHLY and FYNNEI.

This clonotype occurred many times. J is TRBJ1-5 and V is TRBV7-2, with D possibly being TRBD1 (6 bases). From germline, CDR1 is SGHTA and CDR2 FQGNSA. The CDR3 contains 15 residues. V was shortened by 1 base and J by 6 bases, with 13 bases between the two germline ends. CDR3 sequence: CASSLEVRGGQPQHF. The CDR3, as DNA: TGTGCCAGCAGCTTAGAGGTCAGGGGTGGTCAGCCCCAGCATTTT.

This clonotype was observed many times. The rearrangement joins TRBV20-1 to TRBJ2-2; D gene unclear. V was shortened by 0 bases and J by 4 bases, with 9 bases between the two germline ends. This CDR3 is 14 amino acids long. Looked up from germline, CDR1 is DFQATT and CDR2 is SNEGSKA (reference sequence). The CDR3 reads CSARDVRSTGELFF. CDR3 DNA sequence: TGCAGTGCTAGAGACGTACGCTCCACCGGGGAGCTGTTTTTT.

This clonotype was observed at least ten times. The genes are TRBV7-9 and TRBJ2-1; 9 nucleotides line up with TRBD2. The CDR3 is 16 residues long. The germline V gene encodes CDR1 SEHNR and CDR2 FQNEAQ (reference sequence). V lost 4 bases and J lost 2; bases outside the gene matches: 6. The CDR3 protein is CASSSAGGATYNEQFF. The DNA for the CDR3 is TGTGCCAGCAGCTCTGCGGGAGGGGCCACCTACAATGAGCAGTTCTTC.

This clonotype was recorded many times. V and J are TRBV6-2 or TRBV6-3 and TRBJ1-5; D call uncertain. With 2 bases removed from V and 3 bases from J, the gap between germline ends came to 8 bases. Germline loops: CDR1 MNHEY, CDR2 SVGEGT. There are 14 residues in the CDR3. The CDR3 protein is CASSYGSNNQPQHF. The CDR3 DNA follows: TGTGCCAGCAGTTACGGTTCGAACAATCAGCCCCAGCATTTT.

This clonotype was seen ten or more times. The chain links TRBV6-6 to TRBJ1-1; D not resolved. Trimming shortened V by 6 bases and J by 5 bases, and 16 bases separated the two germline ends. The length of the CDR3 is 14 residues. Germline assignment: CDR1 MNHNY and CDR2 SVGAGI (reference sequence). The CDR3 DNA reads as TGTGCCAGCAGAATGGACCCCGCCCAGACTGAAGCTTTCTTT. Its protein product is CASRMDPAQTEAFF.